This is a list of T cell receptor beta chains from one sample in a study of T-cell reconstitution after alpha-beta-depleted transplantation in children. Each CDR3 protein is one row after TCRdb ran MiXCR on the PCR reads. The table lists about 210,000 distinct CDR3 sequences, more than 15% of them singletons. The specimen was PBMCs, mostly from graft donor cells, collected 360 days after TCRalphabeta/CD19-depleted stem cell transplant. The receptor set was obtained from a male patient aged 2-9 years who had a stem cell transplant for acute lymphoblastic leukemia, so the T cells may come from the graft donor. Each CDR3 is given with its conserved first and last residue. The order of the fields is V gene, D gene, clone size, J gene, CDR3 protein, CDR3 DNA. The D gene is left open where the match is weak. Only part of the rows carry a size: once, few, many, or a class if the clone is expanded.

>TRBV6-2/TRBV6-3|TRBD2|.|TRBJ2-1
CASRETGGVYNEQFF
TGTGCCAGCAGAGAGACCGGGGGGGTGTACAATGAGCAGTTCTTC
>TRBV29-1|TRBD2|many|TRBJ2-3
CSVLSGGADTQYF
TGCAGCGTTCTGAGCGGGGGCGCAGATACGCAGTATTTT
>TRBV12-3/TRBV12-4|.|.|TRBJ2-7
CASRSRGEQYF
TGTGCCAGCAGATCTCGCGGCGAGCAGTACTTC
>TRBV29-1|TRBD1|many|TRBJ2-5
CSVEGQGVGETQYF
TGCAGCGTTGAAGGACAGGGAGTTGGAGAGACCCAGTACTTC
>TRBV15|TRBD1|few|TRBJ2-2
CATSTDRGLGGELFF
TGTGCCACCAGCACGGACAGGGGGCTCGGCGGGGAGCTGTTTTTT
>TRBV7-6|.|.|TRBJ1-5
CASSLARGGRGNQPQHF
TGTGCCAGCAGCTTAGCCCGGGGGGGAAGAGGGAATCAGCCCCAGCATTTT
>TRBV7-9|.|.|TRBJ2-5
CASSSWGGRQETQYF
TGTGCCAGCAGCTCTTGGGGGGGCCGGCAAGAGACCCAGTACTTC
>TRBV18|.|.|TRBJ2-1
CASSPPSPYNEQFF
TGTGCCAGCTCACCACCGTCGCCCTACAATGAGCAGTTCTTC
>TRBV20-1|.|.|TRBJ2-5
CSASAGTQEAQYF
TGCAGTGCGTCCGCCGGGACCCAAGAGGCCCAGTACTTC
>TRBV5-4|.|few|TRBJ2-5
CASSLGSYWASWGQKETQYF
TGTGCCAGCAGCTTGGGATCCTATTGGGCGTCGTGGGGTCAAAAAGAGACCCAGTACTTC
>TRBV28|TRBD1|many|TRBJ2-3
CASSPPGQGARDTQYF
TGTGCCAGCAGTCCACCGGGACAGGGGGCGCGAGATACGCAGTATTTT
>TRBV7-2|TRBD1|few|TRBJ2-3
CASSSQGADTQYF
TGTGCCAGCAGCTCCCAGGGGGCAGATACGCAGTATTTT
>TRBV2|TRBD1|.|TRBJ2-3
CASRHRDRGRSDTQYF
TGTGCCAGCAGGCACCGGGACAGGGGCAGATCAGATACGCAGTATTTT
>TRBV7-2|.|.|TRBJ1-4
CASSPRDRGPEKLFF
TGTGCCAGCAGCCCCAGGGATCGAGGGCCTGAAAAACTGTTTTTT
>TRBV7-6|.|.|TRBJ2-5
CASSSRQTQETQYF
TGTGCCAGCAGCTCCCGACAGACCCAAGAGACCCAGTACTTC
>TRBV5-1|.|.|TRBJ1-2
CASSADSSGYTF
TGCGCCAGCAGCGCGGACAGTTCTGGCTACACCTTC
>TRBV6-2/TRBV6-3|TRBD1|.|TRBJ1-5
CASSPGGAAQPQHF
TGTGCCAGCAGTCCAGGGGGCGCAGCTCAGCCCCAGCATTTT
>TRBV20-1|.|.|TRBJ1-5
CSATQGQSLPKDQPQHF
TGCAGTGCCACCCAGGGACAATCCCTCCCGAAAGATCAGCCCCAGCATTTT
>TRBV5-1|.|.|TRBJ1-3
CASSFHTVPLSGNTIYF
TGCGCCAGCAGCTTCCACACAGTCCCGTTGTCTGGAAACACCATATATTTT
>TRBV21-1|.|.|TRBJ1-1
CASSKVGRDRATEAFF
TGTGCCAGCAGCAAAGTTGGCCGGGACAGGGCCACTGAAGCTTTCTTT
>TRBV6-5|TRBD2|many|TRBJ2-1
CASSYSGGARNEQFF
TGTGCCAGCAGTTACAGCGGGGGGGCGCGGAATGAGCAGTTCTTC
>TRBV6-1|.|few|TRBJ2-3
CASSAGYEGTDTQYF
TGTGCCAGCAGTGCAGGGTACGAGGGAACAGATACGCAGTATTTT
>TRBV15|TRBD1|.|TRBJ1-2
CATSRDRFNYGYTF
TGTGCCACCAGCAGGGACAGGTTTAACTATGGCTACACCTTC
>TRBV27|TRBD2|.|TRBJ2-1
CASRGIAGGYNEQFF
TGTGCCAGCCGGGGGATAGCGGGGGGTTACAATGAGCAGTTCTTC
>TRBV15|.|few|TRBJ2-1
CATSRASDEQFF
TGTGCCACCAGCAGAGCGTCGGATGAGCAGTTCTTC
>TRBV12-3/TRBV12-4|TRBD2|few|TRBJ2-5
CASSWDYPGLAQYF
TGTGCCAGCAGTTGGGACTACCCGGGTTTGGCCCAGTACTTC
>TRBV7-9|.|few|TRBJ1-2
CASSLSVGRDYGYTF
TGTGCCAGCAGCTTATCGGTGGGTCGTGACTATGGCTACACCTTC
>TRBV12-3/TRBV12-4|TRBD1|many|TRBJ2-2
CASSTGVTGELFF
TGTGCCAGCAGCACAGGGGTCACCGGGGAGCTGTTTTTT
>TRBV6-5|.|few|TRBJ2-7
CASSYSISTEYEQYF
TGTGCCAGCAGTTACTCGATCTCGACGGAATACGAGCAGTACTTC
>TRBV5-1|.|.|TRBJ2-3
CASSNWIDFTIGTDTQYF
TGCGCCAGCAGCAATTGGATCGATTTTACTATAGGCACAGATACGCAGTATTTT
>TRBV6-2/TRBV6-3|TRBD1|few|TRBJ2-7
CASSCSRTGECSYEQYF
TGTGCCAGCAGTTGTTCCCGGACAGGGGAGTGTTCCTACGAGCAGTACTTC
>TRBV27|TRBD1|.|TRBJ2-2
CASSLVSGQGGGELFF
TGTGCCAGCAGTTTGGTTTCTGGACAGGGAGGCGGGGAGCTGTTTTTT
>TRBV5-1|TRBD1|few|TRBJ2-2
CASSSDNTGAGELFF
TGCGCCAGCAGCTCGGACAATACAGGGGCCGGGGAGCTGTTTTTT
>TRBV6-5|.|few|TRBJ2-5
CASSFLGLQETQYF
TGTGCCAGCAGTTTTCTAGGGTTACAAGAGACCCAGTACTTC
>TRBV20-1|TRBD2|.|TRBJ2-3
CSYPPETSGGAILDTQYF
TGCAGTTATCCCCCCGAGACTAGCGGGGGGGCAATCTTAGATACGCAGTATTTT
>TRBV30|TRBD1|few|TRBJ1-2
CAWSPPGQGNYGYTF
TGTGCCTGGAGTCCCCCGGGACAGGGGAACTATGGCTACACCTTC
>TRBV28|.|few|TRBJ1-1
CASRLGGLNTEAFF
TGTGCCAGCAGGCTGGGGGGTCTGAACACTGAAGCTTTCTTT
>TRBV5-6|.|few|TRBJ2-1
CASSLIGTGSYNEQFF
TGTGCCAGCAGCTTAATTGGGACCGGGTCCTACAATGAGCAGTTCTTC
>TRBV11-2|.|.|TRBJ2-7
CASSLDPFGEQYF
TGTGCCAGCAGCTTAGACCCCTTTGGCGAGCAGTACTTC
>TRBV7-2|.|.|TRBJ2-3
CASSLEVATDTQYF
TGTGCCAGCAGCTTGGAGGTGGCCACAGATACGCAGTATTTT
>TRBV29-1|.|.|TRBJ1-4
CSVYRDEKLFF
TGCAGCGTCTATCGGGATGAAAAACTGTTTTTT
>TRBV7-9|.|.|TRBJ2-7
CASSRLGRAIYEQYF
TGTGCCAGCAGCCGACTCGGCAGGGCTATCTACGAGCAGTACTTC
>TRBV11-2|.|.|TRBJ2-5
CASSFFPGSARETQYF
TGTGCCAGCAGCTTTTTTCCGGGGAGTGCGAGGGAGACCCAGTACTTC
>TRBV29-1|TRBD1|.|TRBJ2-1
CSVELTPGQGYRQFF
TGCAGCGTTGAACTAACACCAGGACAGGGTTATAGGCAGTTCTTC
>TRBV20-1|TRBD1|.|TRBJ2-3
CSAHHQRQGLANTQYF
TGCAGTGCGCATCACCAGAGACAGGGGTTGGCAAATACGCAGTATTTT
>TRBV29-1|.|.|TRBJ2-1
CSVERLISSYNEQFF
TGCAGCGTTGAACGGCTAATCAGCTCCTACAATGAGCAGTTCTTC